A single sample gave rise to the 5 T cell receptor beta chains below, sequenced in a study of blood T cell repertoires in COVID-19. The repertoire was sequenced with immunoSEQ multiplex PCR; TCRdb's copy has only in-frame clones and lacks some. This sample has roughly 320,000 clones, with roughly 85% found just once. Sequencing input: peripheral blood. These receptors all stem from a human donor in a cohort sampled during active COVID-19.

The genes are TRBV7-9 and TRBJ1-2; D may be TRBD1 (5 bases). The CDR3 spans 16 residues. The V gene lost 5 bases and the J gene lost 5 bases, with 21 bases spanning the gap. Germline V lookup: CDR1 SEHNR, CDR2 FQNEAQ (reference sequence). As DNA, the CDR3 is TGTGCCAGCAGCCCAGCTGGGGCGAACATTCCTTATGGCTACACCTTC. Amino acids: CASSPAGANIPYGYTF.

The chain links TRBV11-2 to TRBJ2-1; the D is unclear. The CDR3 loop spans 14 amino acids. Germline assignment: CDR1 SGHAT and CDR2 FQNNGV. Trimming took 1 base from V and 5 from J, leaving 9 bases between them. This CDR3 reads CASSLVVRDNEQFF. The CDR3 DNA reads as TGTGCCAGCAGCTTAGTTGTACGGGACAATGAGCAGTTCTTC. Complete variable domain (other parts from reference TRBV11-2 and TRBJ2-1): EAGVAQSPRYKIIEKRQSVAFWCNPISGHATLYWYQQILGQGPKLLIQFQNNGVVDDSQLPKDRFSAERLKGVDSTLKIQPAKLEDSAVYLCASSLVVRDNEQFFGPGTRLTVL.

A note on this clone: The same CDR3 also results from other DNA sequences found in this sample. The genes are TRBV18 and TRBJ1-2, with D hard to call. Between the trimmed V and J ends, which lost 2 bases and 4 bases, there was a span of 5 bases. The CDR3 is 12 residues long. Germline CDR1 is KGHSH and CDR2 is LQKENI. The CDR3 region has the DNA TGTGCCAGCTCACCAGCAGGCTATGGCTACACCTTC. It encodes CASSPAGYGYTF.

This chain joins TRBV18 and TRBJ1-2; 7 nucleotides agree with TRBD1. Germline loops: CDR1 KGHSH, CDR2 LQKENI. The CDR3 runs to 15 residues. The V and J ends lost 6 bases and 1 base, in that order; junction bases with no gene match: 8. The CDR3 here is CASSTRDSYNYGYTF. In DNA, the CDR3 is TGTGCCAGCTCGACACGGGACAGCTATAACTATGGCTACACCTTC.

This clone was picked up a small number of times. The CDR3 spells CASSTIDGWTEAFF. The DNA of the CDR3 is TGTGCCAGCAGTACAATCGACGGGTGGACTGAAGCTTTCTTT. The V and J genes are TRBV6-5 and TRBJ1-1; the D is unclear. V lost 5 bases, J lost 5 bases, and 15 bases lay in between. This CDR3 is built from 14 residues. CDR1 and CDR2 from the germline V gene are MNHEY and SVGAGI.